This T cell receptor beta chain appears in the sequencing data of a study of T cell responses to AZD1222 COVID-19 vaccine. Study results and limitations: Vaccine-related CD4 TCRs covered spike, predominating at 160-218 and 743-854. Reports say nearly half of spike-specific TCRs go after unmutated variant regions.

CDR1 SGHDN and CDR2 FVKESK come from the germline V gene. This CDR3 region has 16 residues. V shed 3 bases, J shed 9 bases, and the junction held 6 bases outside the gene matches. Sequencing was performed with immunoSEQ multiplex PCR; in TCRdb, only in-frame clones are kept and a portion is missing. Here the sample spans fewer than 250,000 clones, about 92% being singletons. Regarding this clone: Its specificity is unknown.

V gene TRBV14 combines with J gene TRBJ2-1; 15 bases are shared with TRBD2. This clonotype originated in an adult in good health. The sample in question was peripheral blood, obtained on day 0 of AZD1222 vaccination. The CDR3 region is CASSHSPGLAGGEQFF. The CDR3 DNA sequence: TGTGCCAGCAGCCATTCACCGGGACTAGCGGGAGGTGAGCAGTTCTTC. The full variable domain, completed using reference TRBV14 and TRBJ2-1, is EAGVTQFPSHSVIEKGQTVTLRCDPISGHDNLYWYRRVMGKEIKFLLHFVKESKQDESGMPNNRFLAERTGGTYSTLKVQPAELEDSGVYFCASSHSPGLAGGEQFFGPGTRLTVL.